The 20 T cell receptor beta chains reported below all come from one sample, sequenced in a study of blood T cells in healthy people across ages. A second about 7 to 12 cycle PCR used barcoded and J-beta primers. TCRdb redid the calling of the 5' RACE reads with MiXCR, one entry per CDR3 protein. The sample consists of around 800,000 distinct CDR3 sequences, roughly 50% of them appearing once. The sample comprised blood. The receptors stem from a man of 80 years or more in good health.

The V call is TRBV14, the J call TRBJ2-3; possible D gene TRBD2, 6 bases. Looked up from germline, CDR1 is SGHDN and CDR2 is FVKESK. Deletions cut 0 bases from V and 14 bases from J, with 21 bases between. This CDR3 comprises 15 residues. The CDR3 here is CASSQDHPAGEYAYF. The CDR3 bases are TGTGCCAGCAGCCAAGATCACCCAGCGGGTGAATACGCGTATTTT.

This chain links TRBV6-2 or TRBV6-3 with TRBJ2-5, with D perhaps assigned TRBD1 or TRBD2 (5 bases each). The CDR3 runs 14 residues. Germline V gene lookup returns CDR1 MNHEY and CDR2 SVGEGT. Trimming took off 6 bases at V and 5 bases at J, with 16 bases between the two ends. Written as DNA, the CDR3 is TGTGCCAGCAGACCCGGGACCAGAAGGGAGACCCAGTACTTC. Translated, it gives CASRPGTRRETQYF.

This clonotype was seen only a few times. The chain employs TRBV5-6 and TRBJ2-5; TRBD2 agrees at 13 bases. Matching the DNA end better, TRBJ2-7 makes the J call doubtful. This CDR3 is 15 amino acids long. The germline CDR1 and CDR2 sequences are SGHDT and YYEEEE. The CDR3 DNA sequence: TGTGCCAGCAGCCCCCCACTAGCGGGAGGGTACGAGCAGTACTTC. Encoded protein: CASSPPLAGGYEQYF.

This clonotype was seen only once. The chain couples TRBV27 to TRBJ2-7; 10 bases map to TRBD2. CDR1 MNHEY and CDR2 SMNVEV come from the germline V gene (reference sequence). V lost 6 bases to trimming and J lost 4 bases; unmatched junction nucleotides: 9. The CDR3 totals 15 residues. CDR3 DNA: TGTGCCAGCAGCCGGCTAGCGGGAGCCGTTTACGAGCAGTACTTC. It encodes CASSRLAGAVYEQYF.

V usage is TRBV12-3 or TRBV12-4 and J usage is TRBJ2-7; 11 bases fit TRBD2. The CDR3 is 15 amino acids. Unmatched junction bases numbered 3, after V lost 5 bases and J lost 0 bases. CDR3 bases: TGTGCCAGCAGTAGTACTAGCGGGGGCTCCTACGAGCAGTACTTC. This translates into CASSSTSGGSYEQYF.

This clonotype has just a few counts. The rearrangement joins TRBV13 to TRBJ2-7, with D possibly TRBD1 on 6 matching bases. This CDR3 has 13 amino acids. V lost 5 bases and J 3 bases, leaving 11 bases between the germline ends. The germline CDR1 and CDR2 sequences are PRHDT and FYEKMQ (reference sequence). CDR3 sequence: CASSADRNYEQYF. The CDR3 DNA is TGTGCCAGCAGCGCAGACAGGAACTACGAGCAGTACTTC.

The table lists this clonotype with a few counts. The chain carries TRBV29-1 and TRBJ1-1; D is unresolved. In germline, CDR1 is SQVTM, CDR2 ANQGSEA. With 1 base removed from V and 4 bases from J, the gap between germline ends came to 10 bases. This CDR3 is built from 13 residues. The CDR3 spells CSVEGAPSTEAFF. For the CDR3, the DNA is TGCAGCGTTGAAGGGGCGCCGAGCACTGAAGCTTTCTTT. Combining the CDR3 with reference TRBV29-1 and TRBJ1-1 gives the whole variable domain SAVISQKPSRDICQRGTSLTIQCQVDSQVTMMFWYRQQPGQSLTLIATANQGSEATYESGFVIDKFPISRPNLTFSTLTVSNMSPEDSSIYLCSVEGAPSTEAFFGQGTRLTVV.

J is TRBJ2-7 and V is TRBV18; 12 bases are a match to TRBD2. CDR1 and CDR2 from the germline V gene are KGHSH and LQKENI. This CDR3 has 15 amino acids. The junction had 5 bases not matched to a gene; V was cut back by 2 bases and J by 6 bases. The CDR3 reads CASSPVRLAGAEQYF. The CDR3 DNA reads TGTGCCAGCTCACCAGTGAGACTAGCGGGAGCCGAGCAGTACTTC.

V gene TRBV20-1 combines with J gene TRBJ1-5, with 7 bases fitting TRBD1. The CDR3 is made up of 14 amino acids. Trimming at V came to 4 bases and at J to 7 bases, leaving 10 bases not matched to a gene. The germline CDR1 and CDR2 sequences are DFQATT and SNEGSKA (reference sequence). The CDR3 loop is CSAIPGGGQQPQHF. As DNA, the CDR3 is TGCAGTGCTATCCCGGGGGGGGGACAGCAGCCCCAGCATTTT.

The V call is TRBV6-5, the J call TRBJ2-1; 11 bases are shared with TRBD2. With 2 bases clipped from V and 7 bases from J, the junction kept 7 bases outside the gene matches. The CDR3 loop spans 16 amino acids. Germline V gene data show CDR1 as MNHEY and CDR2 as SVGAGI. The CDR3 DNA is TGTGCCAGCAGTTACCTCCTAGCGGGAGGCAGAAATGAGCAGTTCTTC. Translated: CASSYLLAGGRNEQFF.

CDR3 in amino acids: CASSQESRTGKDEQYF. CDR3 DNA: TGCGCCAGCAGCCAAGAGTCTCGGACAGGGAAAGACGAGCAGTACTTC. This chain uses TRBV4-1 with TRBJ2-7; TRBD1 matches at 8 bases. The CDR3 contains 16 residues. CDR1 MGHRA and CDR2 YSYEKL come from the germline V gene. Trimming cost V 0 bases and J 5 bases; bases outside gene matches: 9.

This clonotype was seen a few times. CDR3 sequence: CSVMGQDSVFAFF. CDR3 DNA sequence: TGCAGCGTGATGGGACAGGACTCTGTGTTTGCGTTCTTC. The chain employs TRBV29-1 and TRBJ2-1; 8 bases align to TRBD1. Looked up from germline, CDR1 is SQVTM and CDR2 is ANQGSEA. J lost 15 bases, V lost 6 bases, and 16 bases had no gene match. The CDR3 is 13 residues long.

This clonotype was observed a handful of times. The rearrangement uses TRBV5-1 and TRBJ2-7, with unresolved D. Looked up from germline, CDR1 is SGHRS and CDR2 is YFSETQ. With 2 bases removed from V and 0 bases from J, the gap between germline ends came to 9 bases. The CDR3 covers 14 residues. The CDR3 DNA reads as TGCGCCAGCAGCTTACGGACGGCCTCCTACGAGCAGTACTTC. The encoded protein is CASSLRTASYEQYF.

Here the CDR3 reads CATSRDLGGNQPQHF. The CDR3 nucleotides read TGTGCCACCAGCAGAGATTTAGGAGGAAATCAGCCCCAGCATTTT. This sequence joins TRBV15 and TRBJ1-5; D gene unclear. The CDR3 loop spans 15 amino acids. Trimming removed 0 bases from V and 4 bases from J, with 10 bases in between. Looked up from germline, CDR1 is LNHNV and CDR2 is YYDKDF (reference sequence).

In its sample, this clonotype was seen once. The V call is TRBV28, the J call TRBJ1-2; no reliable D call. The V end lost 7 bases, the J end lost 5 bases, and 11 bases lay between the germline ends. Germline assignment: CDR1 MDHEN and CDR2 SYDVKM. This CDR3 is 12 amino acids long. CDR3 protein: CASTQWSYGYTF. The CDR3 DNA reads as TGTGCCAGCACCCAGTGGAGTTATGGCTACACCTTC.

The sample holds one count of this clonotype. The chain uses TRBV2 and TRBJ2-5; no definite D call. Germline assignment: CDR1 SNHLY and CDR2 FYNNEI. The CDR3 has 11 residues. The V end was cut by 1 base, the J end by 7 bases, with 4 bases between. This chain's CDR3 is CASSEEGTQYF. DNA of the CDR3: TGTGCCAGCAGTGAAGAGGGGACCCAGTACTTC.

The gene calls are TRBV20-1 and TRBJ1-2; D perhaps matches TRBD1 (5 bases). The CDR3 has 17 residues. In germline, CDR1 is DFQATT, CDR2 SNEGSKA (reference sequence). The V end lost 0 bases, the J end lost 7 bases, and 24 bases lay between the germline ends. CDR3 nucleotide sequence: TGCAGTGCTAGAGATAGCCACTCCCGGGACGGATACCTTGGCTACACCTTC. Residues: CSARDSHSRDGYLGYTF.

J is TRBJ2-3 and V is TRBV12-3 or TRBV12-4; the match to TRBD2 covers 7 bases. V was clipped by 3 bases and J by 4 bases; unmatched bases: 10. CDR3 length: 16 residues. As DNA, the CDR3 is TGTGCCAGCAGTTTCGGGAGCGGGACCTCTGCAGATACGCAGTATTTT. Encoded protein: CASSFGSGTSADTQYF.

As to this clonotype: This may be a read error, as it is one base from a much larger clone. This chain links TRBV9 with TRBJ2-1, with 10 bases fitting TRBD1. The CDR3 is 16 residues long. CDR1 is SGDLS and CDR2 is YYNGEE in the germline V gene. CDR3 bases: TGTGCCGGCAGCCCGGAACCGGGACAGGGGTACAATGAGCAGTTCTTC. Translating it yields CAGSPEPGQGYNEQFF.

About this clonotype: Germline and junction disagree at one end, which may indicate a read error. The gene calls are TRBV7-6 and TRBJ2-7, with D perhaps TRBD2 (6 bases). The CDR3 runs to 15 residues. Germline V gene sequence: CDR1 SGHVS, CDR2 FNYEAQ. The CDR3 region is CASSPSRGGKDEQYF. The CDR3 DNA sequence: TGCGCCAGCAGCCCCTCGCGGGGAGGAAAGGACGAGCAGTACTTC.